These 20 T cell receptor beta chains were sequenced from one sample in a study of tissue T cells after allogeneic stem cell transplantation. The assay was immunoSEQ multiplex PCR, and TCRdb's table has in-frame clones only and misses some. Among roughly 50,000 clones, 73% were seen once, and the ten largest hold under 0.9%. Sequencing was carried out using sorted cells pooled from one or two spleens. These receptors were collected from a pool of C57BL/6 mice in good health.

This clone was picked up a small number of times. All gene names here are mouse names. The read ends 1 residue shy of where the CDR3 ends; the end is completed using the germline J gene. In the same sample, other DNA sequences code for this CDR3. V is TRBV1 and J is TRBJ2-1; D not certain. The CDR3 runs 14 residues. Germline V gene sequence: CDR1 NSQYPW, CDR2 LRSPGD (reference sequence). Trimming took off 0 bases at V and 4 bases at J, with 7 bases between the two ends. CDR3 DNA (partial): TGCACCTGCAGTGCAGATCGAGGATATGCTGAGCAGTTC. This codes for CTCSADRGYAEQF. The whole CDR3 sequence is CTCSADRGYAEQFF.

Turning to this clone: Genes here carry mouse names. The read comes to an end 1 residue before the CDR3 does, leaving the germline J gene to fill in the end. This chain joins TRBV13-1 and TRBJ1-1, with D possibly being TRBD1 (5 bases). There are 13 residues in the CDR3. V shed 1 base and J shed 11 bases, with 15 bases lying between them. Per germline, CDR1 NSHNY and CDR2 SYGAGN. The part of the CDR3 DNA that was read is TGTGCCAGCAGTGATTCAGGGAGGGGAGGGGTCTTC. Translation gives CASSDSGRGGVF. The full CDR3 protein is CASSDSGRGGVFF.

Note on this clone: Mouse germline and gene names are used. The read ends 1 residue before the CDR3 terminus; that terminus is restored from the germline J gene. The chain employs TRBV23 and TRBJ2-7; the D call in the table, TRBD2, was not verified against the DNA. Germline CDR1 reads KGHTA; CDR2 reads FQNQQP. The CDR3 sequence is 14 residues long. The CDR3 spells CSSSPGLGGREQYF. Incomplete CDR3 DNA: TGCTCCAGCAGTCCCGGACTGGGGGGGCGTGAACAGTAC.

Only a few counts were recorded for this clone. The listed genes are named as in mouse. Coverage ceases 1 residue before the CDR3 finishes, and the germline J gene fills in the end. The chain combines TRBV13-1 with TRBJ2-7, with 12 bases that match TRBD2. The V segment lost 3 bases and the J segment 6 bases; nucleotides outside the gene matches: 1. This CDR3 region has 13 residues. From germline, CDR1 is NSHNY and CDR2 SYGAGN. CDR3 in amino acids: CASSGTGGVEQYF. The sequenced CDR3 bases are TGTGCCAGCAGTGGGACTGGGGGGGTTGAACAGTAC.

Remarks on this clone: The gene symbols are mouse symbols. The DNA ends 1 residue before the CDR3 does, and the rest of the CDR3 is filled in from the germline J gene. The chain has TRBV12-1 and TRBJ1-1; D gene uncertain. The ends were cut back, 5 bases at V and 1 base at J, with 4 bases in the middle. CDR3 length equals 11 residues. The germline gives CDR1 SGHSN, CDR2 HYEKVE. CDR3 amino acids: CASFLNTEVFF. The CDR3 DNA, read in part, is TGTGCCAGCTTCCTAAACACAGAAGTCTTC.

In the case of this clone: These gene names are mouse names. The observed sequence ends 1 residue before the CDR3 terminus, with the missing tail filled in from the germline J gene. The rearrangement uses TRBV13-2 and TRBJ2-4, with D perhaps matching TRBD2 (5 bases). Germline CDR1 is NNHNN and CDR2 is SYGAGS (reference sequence). This CDR3 is built from 13 residues. The ends were cut back, 2 bases at V and 1 base at J, with 5 bases in the middle. The CDR3 loop is CASGDWGQNTLYF. The part of the CDR3 DNA that was read is TGTGCCAGCGGTGACTGGGGTCAAAACACCTTGTAC.

This clone was counted a few times. Gene labels here are mouse ones. The read terminates 1 residue before the CDR3 end, so the remaining end is supplied by the germline J gene. The chain links TRBV16 to TRBJ2-7, with TRBD2 matching over 14 bases. Germline-derived CDR1 and CDR2 are SGHSA and FRNQAP. The CDR3 contains 14 residues. V shed 5 bases and J 6 bases; nucleotides not matched to a gene: 3. Incomplete CDR3 DNA: TGTGCAAGCAGCCGGGACTGGGGGGGCGCTGAACAGTAC. As protein: CASSRDWGGAEQY. The whole CDR3 reads CASSRDWGGAEQYF. The full variable domain, rest sourced from reference TRBV16 and TRBJ2-7, is NAGVIQTPRHKVTGKGQEATLWCEPISGHSAVFWYRQTIVQGLEFLTYFRNQAPIDDSGMPKERFSAQMPNQSHSTLKIQSTQPQDSAVYLCASSRDWGGAEQYFGPGTRLTVL.

For this clone: The listed genes are named as in mouse. The missing CDR3 end, 1 residue past where the read stops, is filled in from the germline J gene. The J gene is TRBJ2-7, the V gene TRBV13-2; D not resolved. The length of the CDR3 is 12 residues. CDR1 is NNHNN, CDR2 SYGAGS, per germline (reference sequence). V was trimmed by 1 base and J by 3 bases, leaving 5 bases between them. Here the CDR3 reads CASGDTNYEQYF. The sequenced part of the CDR3 DNA is TGTGCCAGCGGTGATACGAACTATGAACAGTAC.

For this clone: All gene names here are mouse names. The read ends 1 residue early relative to the CDR3; the germline J gene fills the gap. The chain is built from TRBV13-3 and TRBJ1-6, with D hard to call. TRBJ1-6 is annotated as an ORF whose role is uncertain. Trimming cost V 3 bases and J 1 base, with 5 bases left between them. CDR3 length: 14 amino acids. The germline gives CDR1 NNHDY, CDR2 SYVADS. The sequenced part of the CDR3 DNA is TGTGCCAGCAGTGGGGCCTCCTATAATTCGCCCCTCTAC. Its translation: CASSGASYNSPLY. The CDR3 as a whole reads CASSGASYNSPLYF.

For this clone: Gene names refer to mouse genes. The CDR3 goes on 1 residue after the read ends, and that part is filled in from the germline J gene. This sequence joins TRBV1 and TRBJ1-1, with D possibly being TRBD1 (5 bases). The CDR3 sequence is 15 residues long. Germline CDR1 and CDR2: NSQYPW and LRSPGD (reference sequence). Trimming removed 0 bases at V and 2 bases at J, with 10 bases between. This CDR3 is CTCSADPGHNTEVFF. CDR3 bases read: TGCACCTGCAGTGCAGATCCAGGACACAACACAGAAGTCTTC.

As concerns this clone: Genes here carry mouse names. The DNA ends 1 residue before the CDR3 does, and the rest of the CDR3 is filled in from the germline J gene. The V gene is TRBV19, the J gene TRBJ1-2; 7 bases match TRBD1. The V and J ends lost 3 bases and 2 bases, in that order; junction bases with no gene match: 4. The germline gives CDR1 FNHDT, CDR2 SITEND (reference sequence). CDR3 length: 14 amino acids. The sequenced part of the CDR3 DNA is TGTGCCAGCAGTACAGGGGGAAGGAACTCCGACTACACC. Translating it yields CASSTGGRNSDYT. From start to end, the CDR3 is CASSTGGRNSDYTF.

With respect to this clone: The germline and genes are mouse ones. The missing CDR3 end, 1 residue past where the read stops, is filled in from the germline J gene. The V call is TRBV1, the J call TRBJ2-3; D is unresolved. Germline assignment: CDR1 NSQYPW and CDR2 LRSPGD (reference sequence). The V and J ends lost 3 bases and 0 bases respectively, with 1 base between them. The length of the CDR3 is 12 residues. The sequenced part of the CDR3 DNA is TGCACCTGCAGTGCGAGTGCAGAAACGCTGTAT. It translates to CTCSASAETLY. The entire CDR3 is CTCSASAETLYF.

Details on this clone: Gene names denote mouse genes. From the germline J gene comes the end of the CDR3, since the read stops 1 residue before it. This chain connects TRBV13-2 to TRBJ2-2; TRBD2 aligns across 8 bases. After removal of 0 bases from V and 3 bases from J, the junction contained 7 bases not matched to a gene. Per germline, CDR1 NNHNN and CDR2 SYGAGS (reference sequence). The CDR3 runs 17 residues. The sequenced CDR3 bases are TGTGCCAGCGGTGATGCCGGCTGGGGGGACCACACCGGGCAGCTCTAC. Translated: CASGDAGWGDHTGQLY. The entire CDR3 protein reads CASGDAGWGDHTGQLYF.

Of note for this clone: The germline and genes are mouse ones. The sequenced part of the CDR3 DNA is TGTGCCAGCAAAGGGACTGGGGTCTATGCTGAGCAGTTC. Protein product: CASKGTGVYAEQF. In full, the CDR3 is CASKGTGVYAEQFF. The genes are TRBV13-3 and TRBJ2-1; 10 bases are a match to TRBD2. The read terminates 1 residue before the CDR3 end, so the remaining end is supplied by the germline J gene. Unmatched junction bases numbered 3, after V lost 6 bases and J lost 3 bases. CDR3 length: 14 amino acids. Germline V gene lookup returns CDR1 NNHDY and CDR2 SYVADS.

About this clone itself: These gene names are mouse names. The read falls 1 residue short of the CDR3 end, and the missing part is taken from the germline J gene. This sequence joins TRBV13-3 and TRBJ1-5; D gene ambiguous. CDR3 length: 13 amino acids. The germline V gene has CDR1 NNHDY and CDR2 SYVADS. V lost 2 bases, J lost 1 base, and 4 bases lay in between. The CDR3 reads CASSERNNQAPLF. The CDR3 bases that were read are TGTGCCAGCAGTGAGAGGAACAACCAGGCTCCGCTT.

A remark on this clone: Gene names are the mouse ones. The read ends 1 residue shy of where the CDR3 ends; the end is completed using the germline J gene. The rearrangement uses TRBV17 and TRBJ2-7, with a possible D match to TRBD2 (6 bases). The CDR3 covers 12 residues. The V and J ends lost 5 bases and 4 bases respectively, with 9 bases between them. Germline V lookup: CDR1 MNHDT, CDR2 YYDKIL. The CDR3 is CASSAGTYEQYF. CDR3 bases read: TGTGCTAGCAGTGCCGGGACTTATGAACAGTAC.

About this clone itself: Germline and genes here are mouse. The sequence runs out 1 residue before the end of the CDR3; the remainder is reconstructed from the germline J gene. V is TRBV1 and J is TRBJ2-2; the D gene is possibly TRBD1 (6 bases). CDR1 and CDR2 (germline): NSQYPW, LRSPGD (reference sequence). V was shortened by 0 bases and J by 3 bases, with 8 bases between the two germline ends. This CDR3 region has 15 residues. The CDR3 is CTCSADYRDTGQLYF. The DNA read from the CDR3 is TGCACCTGCAGTGCAGATTACAGGGACACCGGGCAGCTCTAC.

Notes on this clone: Genes and germline come from the mouse. The observed sequence ends 1 residue before the CDR3 terminus, with the missing tail filled in from the germline J gene. The chain couples TRBV1 to TRBJ2-5; the D call may be TRBD1 or TRBD2 (6 bases each). V lost 3 bases to trimming and J lost 1 base, with 8 bases between them. This CDR3 contains 14 residues. CDR1 and CDR2 (germline): NSQYPW, LRSPGD (reference sequence). The covered CDR3 bases are TGCACCTGCAGTGCGGGGGCCTACCAAGACACCCAGTAC. Translated: CTCSAGAYQDTQY. The full-length CDR3 reads as CTCSAGAYQDTQYF.

With regard to this clone: The germline and genes are mouse ones. The read halts 1 residue ahead of the CDR3 end, with the missing end drawn from the germline J gene. The chain carries TRBV13-1 and TRBJ2-1; 9 bases agree with TRBD2. In germline, CDR1 is NSHNY, CDR2 SYGAGN. V dropped 4 bases and J dropped 1; count of bases not matched to a gene: 3. The CDR3 has 15 residues. CDR3 loop: CASSPDWGNYAEQFF. The CDR3 bases that were read are TGTGCCAGCAGTCCCGACTGGGGGAACTATGCTGAGCAGTTC.

This clone was seen only a few times. Mouse names are used for the genes. The read halts 1 residue ahead of the CDR3 end, with the missing end drawn from the germline J gene. The V and J genes are TRBV2 and TRBJ2-7; 7 bases agree with TRBD1. The CDR3 totals 14 residues. CDR1 is LGHNA and CDR2 is YSYQKL in the germline V gene. Trimming took 1 base from V and 3 from J; bases not matched to a gene: 3. The sequenced part of the CDR3 DNA is TGTGCCAGCAGCCAAGCTGGGACAGACTATGAACAGTAC. This codes for CASSQAGTDYEQY. The CDR3 in full is CASSQAGTDYEQYF.